This TCR beta chain was recorded in a study of early T cells in non-severe SARS-CoV-2 infection. This clonotype is medium-sized (0.01 to 0.1%). TCRdb analysed the 5' RACE reads with MiXCR anew, one entry per CDR3 protein. The table shows roughly 47,000 distinct CDR3 sequences, with around 23% occurring only once. Germline-derived CDR1 and CDR2 are MNHEY and SVGEGT. Trimming shortened V by 5 bases and J by 5 bases, and 13 bases separated the two germline ends. The CDR3 covers 13 residues. Here the sequenced sample was whole blood, taken at baseline. The chain joins TRBV6-2 or TRBV6-3 to TRBJ2-7; D is unresolved. The receptor's source is an adult who was a healthcare worker with PCR-confirmed SARS-CoV-2 infection or an uninfected control (not recorded which). The CDR3 loop is CASSLIGVNEQYF. CDR3 nucleotide sequence: TGTGCCAGCAGTCTAATCGGCGTAAACGAGCAGTACTTC.